The clone carrying this TCR beta chain was seen more than once but under ten times. The antigen remains unidentified. The repertoire was sequenced with immunoSEQ multiplex PCR; TCRdb's copy has only in-frame clones and lacks some. The sample has 25,000 to 30,000 clones; about nine tenths are singletons. Germline CDR1 reads MDHEN; CDR2 reads SYDVKM. Deletions cut 6 bases from V and 3 bases from J, with 11 bases between. CDR3 size: 14 residues. These data belong to a study of T cell responses to AZD1222 COVID-19 vaccine. Findings and limits, study-wide: Researchers took repertoire samples only after the peak T cell response had come.

This chain links TRBV28 with TRBJ2-2; D might be TRBD1 (5 bases). The sample was peripheral blood, taken on day 0 of AZD1222 vaccination. This clonotype was sampled from an adult in good health. The CDR3 nucleotides read TGTGCCAGCAGAGGGGCTGTGGACACCGGGGAGCTGTTTTTT. This encodes CASRGAVDTGELFF.